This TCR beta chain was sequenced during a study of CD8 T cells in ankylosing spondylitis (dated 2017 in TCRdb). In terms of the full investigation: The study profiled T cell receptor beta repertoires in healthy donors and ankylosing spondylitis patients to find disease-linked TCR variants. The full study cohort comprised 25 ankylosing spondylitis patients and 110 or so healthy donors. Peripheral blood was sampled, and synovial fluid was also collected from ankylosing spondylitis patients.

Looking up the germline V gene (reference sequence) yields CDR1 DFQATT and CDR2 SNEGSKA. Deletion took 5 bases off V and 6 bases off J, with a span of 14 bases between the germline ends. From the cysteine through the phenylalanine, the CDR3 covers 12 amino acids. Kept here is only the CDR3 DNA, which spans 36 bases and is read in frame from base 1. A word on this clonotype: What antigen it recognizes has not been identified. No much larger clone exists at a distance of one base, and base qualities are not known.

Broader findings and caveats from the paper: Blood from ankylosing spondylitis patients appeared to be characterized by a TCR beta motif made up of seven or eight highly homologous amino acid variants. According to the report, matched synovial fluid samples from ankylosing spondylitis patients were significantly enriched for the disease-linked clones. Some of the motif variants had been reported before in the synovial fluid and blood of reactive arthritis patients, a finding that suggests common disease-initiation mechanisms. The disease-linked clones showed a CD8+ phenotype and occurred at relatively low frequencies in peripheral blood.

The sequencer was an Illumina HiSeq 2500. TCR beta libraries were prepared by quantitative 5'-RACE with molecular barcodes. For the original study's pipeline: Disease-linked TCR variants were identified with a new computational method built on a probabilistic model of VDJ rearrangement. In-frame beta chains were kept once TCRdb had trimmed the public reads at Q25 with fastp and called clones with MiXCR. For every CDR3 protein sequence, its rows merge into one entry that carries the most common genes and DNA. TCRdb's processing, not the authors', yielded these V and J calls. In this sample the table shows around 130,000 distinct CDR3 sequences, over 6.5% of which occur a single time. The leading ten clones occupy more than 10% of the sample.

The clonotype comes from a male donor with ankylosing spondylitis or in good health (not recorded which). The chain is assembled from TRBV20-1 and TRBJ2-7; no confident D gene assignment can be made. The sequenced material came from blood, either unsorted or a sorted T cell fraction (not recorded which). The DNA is TGCAGTGCTTCGACAAGGTTCTCCGAGCAGTACTTC. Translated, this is CSASTRFSEQYF.